This T cell receptor beta chain was identified during a study of glioma-infiltrating T cells after dendritic cell vaccination. This clone was observed a handful of times. Clones were sequenced by immunoSEQ multiplex PCR, and TCRdb holds only the in-frame ones, with some missing. The sample includes about 65,000 clones, roughly 86% of them seen just once. With 5 bases clipped from V and 9 bases from J, the junction kept 5 bases outside the gene matches. The CDR3 contains 14 residues. Per germline, CDR1 MDHEN and CDR2 SYDVKM. Time point in this sample: after dendritic cell vaccination, including at tumor progression/relapse.

The receptor's source is a human donor with glioblastoma. This specimen was blood, taken after dendritic cell vaccination. The genes are TRBV28 and TRBJ1-4; the match to TRBD1 covers 11 bases. DNA for the CDR3: TGTGCCAGCAGTCCGAGGACAGGGGGCCAAAAACTGTTTTTT. Its protein product is CASSPRTGGQKLFF.